These 10 T cell receptor beta chains share one sample of origin, sequenced in a study of response to subunit inactivated influenza vaccine. Each CDR3 protein is one row after TCRdb ran MiXCR on the RT-PCR reads. The repertoire holds around 760,000 distinct CDR3 sequences, with approximately 15% as singletons. The sample consisted of PBMCs from blood, taken approximately 15 days before vaccination. The origin of the receptors is a man in his fifties or sixties who received an inactivated influenza vaccine.

This clonotype was found many times. V usage is TRBV12-3 or TRBV12-4 and J usage is TRBJ2-7, with 7 bases that match TRBD1. The CDR3 runs 14 residues. V was clipped by 7 bases and J by 5 bases; unmatched bases: 11. The CDR3 DNA is TGTGCCAGCACTCTAAGGGGACAGATACACGAGCAGTACTTC. Protein product: CASTLRGQIHEQYF.

V and J are TRBV5-6 and TRBJ2-5, with D possibly TRBD1 on 6 matching bases. Trimming took 0 bases from V and 5 from J, leaving 14 bases between them. The V gene's germline CDR1 is SGHDT and CDR2 YYEEEE. The CDR3 runs to 15 residues. Here the CDR3 reads CASSLEGGIWETQYF. The CDR3 DNA sequence: TGTGCCAGCAGCTTGGAAGGGGGAATTTGGGAGACCCAGTACTTC.

This clonotype has a count of ten or more. The chain links TRBV4-3 to TRBJ2-2, with 7 bases fitting TRBD1. There are 14 residues in the CDR3. Germline loops: CDR1 LGHNA, CDR2 YSLEER. Losses at the gene ends were 2 bases for V and 5 bases for J; bases not matched to a gene: 2. DNA of the CDR3: TGCGCCAGCAGCCAATCAGGGGGTACCGGGGAGCTGTTTTTT. Protein: CASSQSGGTGELFF.

The chain employs TRBV20-1 and TRBJ2-7; 9 nucleotides line up with TRBD1. CDR3 length equals 14 residues. The V gene end was trimmed by 6 bases and the J gene end by 3 bases; junction bases not matched to a gene: 9. Germline V gene data show CDR1 as DFQATT and CDR2 as SNEGSKA (reference sequence). This CDR3 reads CSAAGTGHIYEQYF. In DNA form, the CDR3 reads TGCAGTGCGGCAGGGACAGGGCATATCTACGAGCAGTACTTC.

This clonotype was seen repeatedly, ten times or more. The genes are TRBV29-1 and TRBJ2-7, with TRBD1 matching 10 bases. V lost 7 bases to trimming and J lost 6 bases; unmatched junction nucleotides: 9. The germline gives CDR1 SQVTM, CDR2 ANQGSEA. The CDR3 loop spans 13 amino acids. Here the CDR3 DNA reads TGCAGCGCCGCGGTGGACAGGGGGTTCGAGCAGTACTTC. Protein: CSAAVDRGFEQYF.

The rearrangement uses TRBV5-1 and TRBJ1-6, with 9 bases fitting TRBD1. J was trimmed by 6 bases and V by 1 base; bases with no gene match: 5. CDR3 size: 16 residues. Germline V gene data show CDR1 as SGHRS and CDR2 as YFSETQ. The CDR3 nucleotides read TGCGCCAGCAGCTTGAGGGGACAGGGATTTAATTCACCCCTCCACTTT. Amino acid sequence: CASSLRGQGFNSPLHF.

This clonotype has only a few counts. This rearrangement joins TRBV11-2 to TRBJ2-5, with TRBD1 as a possible D gene (5 bases). V lost 0 bases to trimming and J lost 5 bases, with 19 bases between them. From germline, CDR1 is SGHAT and CDR2 FQNNGV. The CDR3 is 17 amino acids. The CDR3 loop is CASSLDDSPGPFETQYF. DNA of the CDR3: TGTGCCAGCAGCTTAGATGACAGCCCCGGACCGTTTGAGACCCAGTACTTC.

This clonotype was counted only a few times. This chain joins TRBV28 and TRBJ1-5; tentatively, D is TRBD1 (5 bases). The germline V gene encodes CDR1 MDHEN and CDR2 SYDVKM. V shed 6 bases and J shed 0 bases, with 12 bases lying between them. CDR3 size: 15 residues. CDR3 in DNA: TGTGCCAGCAGCCCCCTGGGGGGTAGCAATCAGCCCCAGCATTTT. Its translation: CASSPLGGSNQPQHF.

This chain links TRBV20-1 with TRBJ1-1, with 9 bases matching TRBD1. The CDR3 loop spans 15 amino acids. Germline loops: CDR1 DFQATT, CDR2 SNEGSKA (reference sequence). The V and J ends lost 1 base and 3 bases, in that order; junction bases with no gene match: 6. In DNA, the CDR3 is TGCAGTGCTAGAGTCACAGGGGGCGCGTACACTGAAGCTTTCTTT. It translates to CSARVTGGAYTEAFF.

This clonotype was seen a few times. The V gene is TRBV19, the J gene TRBJ2-7; 7 bases line up with TRBD2. The CDR3 is 15 amino acids. CDR1 LNHDA and CDR2 SQIVND come from the germline V gene (reference sequence). Trimming took 6 bases from V and 0 from J; bases not matched to a gene: 8. CDR3 loop: CASSDFGGSSYEQYF. In DNA form, the CDR3 reads TGTGCCAGTAGCGATTTTGGCGGGAGCTCCTACGAGCAGTACTTC.